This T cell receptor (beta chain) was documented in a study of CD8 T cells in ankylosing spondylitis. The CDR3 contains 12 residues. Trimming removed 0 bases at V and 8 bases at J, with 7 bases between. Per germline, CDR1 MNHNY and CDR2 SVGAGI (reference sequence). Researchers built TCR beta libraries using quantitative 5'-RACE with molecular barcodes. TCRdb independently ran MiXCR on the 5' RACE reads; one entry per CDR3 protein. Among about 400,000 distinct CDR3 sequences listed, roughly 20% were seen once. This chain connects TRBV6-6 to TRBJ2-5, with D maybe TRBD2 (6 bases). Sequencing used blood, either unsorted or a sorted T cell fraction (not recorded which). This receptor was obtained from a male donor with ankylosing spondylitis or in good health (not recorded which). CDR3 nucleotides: TGTGCCAGCAGTTACTCCGGGGGTACCCAGTACTTC. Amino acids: CASSYSGGTQYF.